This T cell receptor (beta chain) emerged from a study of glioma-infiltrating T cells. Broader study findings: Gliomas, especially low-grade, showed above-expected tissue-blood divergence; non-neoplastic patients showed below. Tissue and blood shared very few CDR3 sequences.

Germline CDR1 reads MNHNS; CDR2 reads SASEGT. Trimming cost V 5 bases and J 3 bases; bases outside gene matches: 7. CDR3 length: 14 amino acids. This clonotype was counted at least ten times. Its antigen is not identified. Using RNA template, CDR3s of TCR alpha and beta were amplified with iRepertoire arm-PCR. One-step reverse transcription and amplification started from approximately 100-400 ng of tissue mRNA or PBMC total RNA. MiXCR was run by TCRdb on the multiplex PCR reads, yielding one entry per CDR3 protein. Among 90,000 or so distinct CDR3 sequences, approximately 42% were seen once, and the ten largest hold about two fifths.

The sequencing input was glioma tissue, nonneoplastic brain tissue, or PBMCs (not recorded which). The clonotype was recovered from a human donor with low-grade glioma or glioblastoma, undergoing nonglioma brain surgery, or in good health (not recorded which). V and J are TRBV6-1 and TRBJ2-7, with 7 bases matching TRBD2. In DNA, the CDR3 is TGTGCCAGCAGTTTCCGCGGACTAGTCTACGAGCAGTACTTC. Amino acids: CASSFRGLVYEQYF.